The T cell receptor beta chain under discussion was sequenced for a study of T cell responses to AZD1222 COVID-19 vaccine. Study outcomes and limitations: Donors were mostly white British, more females; clonal diversity possibly underestimated. Among those given AZD1222, only six were seropositive at baseline. Regions 160-218 and 743-854 dominated among vaccine-associated CD4 TCRs spanning spike.

This clone was recorded only once. The antigen is not known. V lost 0 bases, J lost 3 bases, and 12 bases lay in between. CDR3 size: 15 residues. The germline V gene encodes CDR1 MRHNA and CDR2 SNTAGT. Repertoires were generated with immunoSEQ multiplex PCR, while TCRdb's copy carries only in-frame clones and drops some. The data hold around 160,000 clones, with more than 85% observed a single time. The chain combines TRBV6-4 with TRBJ2-7; unclear D gene. The sample was peripheral blood, taken on day 0 of AZD1222 vaccination. This receptor was taken from an adult in good health. The CDR3 DNA follows: TGTGCCAGCAGTGACTCATTACTTGCCGTCTACGAGCAGTACTTC. Protein sequence: CASSDSLLAVYEQYF.